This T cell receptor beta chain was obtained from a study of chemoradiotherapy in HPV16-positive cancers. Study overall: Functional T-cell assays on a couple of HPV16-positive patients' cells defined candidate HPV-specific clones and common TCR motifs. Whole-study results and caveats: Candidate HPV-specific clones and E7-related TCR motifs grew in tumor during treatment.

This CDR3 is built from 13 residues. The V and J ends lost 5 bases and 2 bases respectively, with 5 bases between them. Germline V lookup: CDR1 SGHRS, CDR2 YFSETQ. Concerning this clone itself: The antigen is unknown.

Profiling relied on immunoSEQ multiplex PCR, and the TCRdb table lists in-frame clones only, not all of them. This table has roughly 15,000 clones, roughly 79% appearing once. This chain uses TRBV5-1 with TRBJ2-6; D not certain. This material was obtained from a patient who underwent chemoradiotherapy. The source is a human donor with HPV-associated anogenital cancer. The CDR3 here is CASREPGANVLTF. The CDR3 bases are TGCGCCAGCAGGGAACCTGGGGCCAACGTCCTGACTTTC.